This TCR beta chain was profiled in a study of cytomegalovirus exposure and HLA in healthy donors. Study-wide findings and caveats: The classifier reportedly diagnosed cytomegalovirus status with high sensitivity and specificity. Rare TCR sequences dominated, though some public TCRs recurred in many donors. The TCR clusters that emerged in the first cohort tended, a later analysis found, to co-occur in the roughly 130 validation repertoires.

On this clone itself: Its matching antigen is unknown.

The CDR3 loop spans 20 amino acids. Germline CDR1 and CDR2: SGDLS and YYNGEE. V dropped 0 bases and J dropped 6 bases, with 27 bases sitting between them. Method: immunoSEQ multiplex PCR; TCRdb's copy keeps in-frame clones and lacks some. This sample has about 160,000 clones; roughly 89% occur once, and the top ten carry 4% to 4.5%. The TCR originated in a man in his late teens or twenties in good health and CMV-seropositive. The chain couples TRBV9 to TRBJ2-2, with D perhaps matching TRBD1 (8 bases). Input material: PBMCs. The CDR3 sequence is CASSVVGTGYQSGDAGELFF. The CDR3 DNA reads TGTGCCAGCAGCGTAGTGGGGACAGGATATCAAAGCGGGGACGCCGGGGAGCTGTTTTTT.